These 6 T cell receptor beta chains were sequenced from one sample in a study of blood T cell repertoires in COVID-19 (dated by TCRdb to the early 2020s). Library preparation used the immunoSEQ multiplex PCR assay. In its TCRdb copy, this immuneACCESS table keeps in-frame sequences only and misses some clones. Where compared with another copy, unresolved V genes explain less than half of these, and the others have no known cause. Across this sample there are about 100,000 clones, with about 82% seen only once. Jointly, the top ten make up around an eighth of the sample. The sample taken for sequencing was peripheral blood. The receptors were gathered from a man in his fifties or sixties with active or convalescent COVID-19.

The CDR3 loop reads CATSDPGGEYGYTF. CDR3 bases: TGTGCCACCAGTGACCCGGGGGGAGAGTATGGCTACACCTTC. The chain recombines TRBV24-1 with TRBJ1-2, with D possibly being TRBD1 (5 bases). The length of the CDR3 is 14 residues. The germline V gene encodes CDR1 KGHDR and CDR2 SFDVKD. The V end lost 4 bases, the J end lost 5 bases, and 13 bases lay between the germline ends.

The J gene is TRBJ2-2, the V gene TRBV24-1; 9 nucleotides align to TRBD1. Germline V gene sequence: CDR1 KGHDR, CDR2 SFDVKD. V was pared by 2 bases and J by 7 bases, with 13 bases of the junction left unmatched. The CDR3 contains 18 residues. This CDR3 is CATSDWGPGQGAIGELFF. The CDR3 nucleotides read TGTGCCACCAGTGATTGGGGACCGGGACAGGGAGCAATCGGGGAGCTGTTTTTT.

The chain is built from TRBV24-1 and TRBJ1-2; D perhaps matches TRBD1 (5 bases). Per the germline V gene, CDR1 is KGHDR and CDR2 is SFDVKD. There are 15 residues in the CDR3. The V end lost 3 bases, the J end lost 8 bases, and 18 bases lay between the germline ends. The CDR3 reads CATSDGGQGVGGYTF. In DNA, the CDR3 is TGTGCCACCAGTGATGGCGGACAAGGGGTTGGCGGCTACACCTTC.

This chain links TRBV7-3 with TRBJ1-2, with D perhaps TRBD1 (5 bases). V dropped 5 bases and J dropped 0 bases, with 13 bases sitting between them. This CDR3 contains 15 residues. CDR1 SGHTA and CDR2 FQGTGA come from the germline V gene. CDR3: CASSPRGGANYGYTF. DNA of the CDR3: TGTGCCAGCAGCCCAAGGGGCGGAGCTAACTATGGCTACACCTTC. Based on the CDR3 plus reference TRBV7-3 and TRBJ1-2, the full variable domain is GAGVSQTPSNKVTEKGKYVELRCDPISGHTALYWYRQSLGQGPEFLIYFQGTGAADDSGLPNDRFFAVRPEGSVSTLKIQRTERGDSAVYLCASSPRGGANYGYTFGSGTRLTVV.

The sample holds a few counts of this clone. The V and J genes are TRBV15 and TRBJ2-7; D remains ambiguous. Between the trimmed V and J ends, which lost 0 bases and 4 bases, there was a span of 10 bases. Looked up from germline, CDR1 is LNHNV and CDR2 is YYDKDF (reference sequence). The CDR3 loop spans 14 amino acids. CDR3 sequence (DNA): TGTGCCACCAGCAGAGATAAGCCTTTTTACGAGCAGTACTTC. Translation gives CATSRDKPFYEQYF.

The chain combines TRBV18 with TRBJ2-2; 7 bases align to TRBD2. After removal of 2 bases from V and 11 bases from J, the junction contained 5 bases not matched to a gene. Germline V CDR1 and CDR2: KGHSH, LQKENI. The CDR3 runs to 13 residues. CDR3 DNA sequence: TGTGCCAGCTCACCAAGGGAGGGAGTCGAGCTGTTTTTT. Protein product: CASSPREGVELFF.